One sample yielded the 29 T cell receptor beta chains listed below, sequenced in a study of cytomegalovirus exposure and HLA in healthy donors. The study ran its PCR with 60 Vbeta and 13 Jbeta primers. Measured with immunoSEQ multiplex PCR; TCRdb has only the in-frame clones, and not every one. Of roughly 250,000 clones in the sample, almost 85% were seen once. What was sequenced was PBMCs. The receptors were gathered from a woman aged 40 to 50 in good health and CMV-seropositive.

This chain uses TRBV7-9 with TRBJ2-7, with 9 positions matching TRBD1. The germline V gene has CDR1 SEHNR and CDR2 FQNEAQ (reference sequence). The CDR3 sequence is 12 residues long. CDR3 nucleotide sequence: TGTTCCATCAGGACAGGGGACTACGAGCAGTACTTC. Its protein product is CSIRTGDYEQYF.

The chain joins TRBV9 to TRBJ1-1; D gene uncertain. V was trimmed by 0 bases and J by 4 bases, leaving 10 bases between them. The germline gives CDR1 SGDLS, CDR2 YYNGEE. The CDR3 length is 14 residues. This CDR3 reads CASSVVTGSTEAFF. The CDR3 DNA reads as TGTGCCAGCAGCGTAGTTACCGGGAGCACTGAAGCTTTCTTT.

The rearrangement links TRBV30 to TRBJ1-6, with D possibly matching TRBD1 (6 bases). CDR3 length: 10 amino acids. Germline lookup yields CDR1 GTSNPN and CDR2 SVGIG (reference sequence). CDR3 nucleotides: TGTGCGGCAGGGGATTCACCCCTCCACTTT. This sequence encodes CAAGDSPLHF.

The chain carries TRBV7-2 and TRBJ2-3; D unresolved. Germline V gene lookup returns CDR1 SGHTA and CDR2 FQGNSA. V was shortened by 1 base and J by 8 bases, with 4 bases between the two germline ends. This CDR3 spans 11 amino acids. CDR3 sequence reads: CASSLVATQYF. CDR3 nucleotides: TGTGCCAGCAGCTTAGTAGCTACGCAGTATTTT.

The V call is TRBV19, the J call TRBJ2-1, with 8 bases fitting TRBD1. This CDR3 spans 16 amino acids. The germline V gene encodes CDR1 LNHDA and CDR2 SQIVND (reference sequence). Trimming removed 5 bases from V and 7 bases from J; junction bases left unmatched: 13. The CDR3 protein is CASSEPQGGVGNEQFF. The DNA of the CDR3 is TGTGCCAGTAGTGAGCCACAGGGGGGTGTGGGGAATGAGCAGTTCTTC. The full variable domain, with the rest looked up from reference TRBV19 and TRBJ2-1, is DGGITQSPKYLFRKEGQNVTLSCEQNLNHDAMYWYRQDPGQGLRLIYYSQIVNDFQKGDIAEGYSVSREKKESFPLTVTSAQKNPTAFYLCASSEPQGGVGNEQFFGPGTRLTVL.

This sequence joins TRBV9 and TRBJ2-1; 10 bases fit TRBD2. Trimming took 4 bases from V and 4 from J; bases not matched to a gene: 14. The CDR3 loop spans 18 amino acids. CDR1 and CDR2 from the germline V gene are SGDLS and YYNGEE. The CDR3 region has the DNA TGTGCCAGCAGCCCCGGCCTGGATCTAGCGGGAGCTTACAATGAGCAGTTCTTC. Protein sequence: CASSPGLDLAGAYNEQFF.

This sequence joins TRBV27 and TRBJ1-1; no reliable D call. Germline V CDR1 and CDR2: MNHEY, SMNVEV (reference sequence). V shed 6 bases and J shed 0 bases, with 14 bases lying between them. The CDR3 is 15 amino acids. CDR3 nucleotide sequence: TGTGCCAGCAGCAGGTATCAAACGATGAACACTGAAGCTTTCTTT. It encodes CASSRYQTMNTEAFF.

The chain is built from TRBV7-6 and TRBJ2-1; tentative D call: TRBD2 (6 bases). The germline V and J ends were trimmed by 1 base and 5 bases, with 12 bases remaining between them. The CDR3 sequence is 15 residues long. Germline values: CDR1 SGHVS, CDR2 FNYEAQ. The CDR3 protein is CASSLDPTSNNEQFF. CDR3 bases: TGTGCCAGCAGCTTAGACCCCACTAGCAACAATGAGCAGTTCTTC.

CDR3 bases: TGTGCCAGCAGCTTAACAGGGGTTAACTATGGCTACACCTTC. This codes for CASSLTGVNYGYTF. The chain joins TRBV11-3 to TRBJ1-2, with TRBD1 matching over 7 bases. In germline, CDR1 is SGHNT, CDR2 YENEEA. This CDR3 spans 14 amino acids. V lost 2 bases and J lost 1; bases outside the gene matches: 1.

The chain employs TRBV4-2 and TRBJ2-2, with D possibly being TRBD2 (5 bases). Germline values: CDR1 LGHNA, CDR2 YNFKEQ. V was cut by 0 bases and J by 0 bases, with 8 bases left in between. This CDR3 contains 16 residues. The CDR3 nucleotides are TGTGCCAGCAGCCAAGAGCGGGCAGCGAACACCGGGGAGCTGTTTTTT. Its protein is CASSQERAANTGELFF.

This chain joins TRBV18 and TRBJ2-3; 11 bases fit TRBD2. Germline V gene data show CDR1 as KGHSH and CDR2 as LQKENI. Trimming at V came to 5 bases and at J to 4 bases, leaving 8 bases not matched to a gene. The CDR3 runs to 16 residues. Here the CDR3 DNA reads TGTGCCAGCTCAACCCTAGCGGGAGGAGGAGCAGATACGCAGTATTTT. Its protein product is CASSTLAGGGADTQYF.

The V and J genes are TRBV6-5 and TRBJ1-2; TRBD1 matches 8 bases. The V and J ends lost 6 bases and 2 bases, in that order; junction bases with no gene match: 11. CDR1 is MNHEY, CDR2 SVGAGI, per germline. CDR3 size: 16 residues. The CDR3 region is CASRYNPGQENYGYTF. CDR3 coding DNA: TGTGCCAGCAGATACAACCCGGGACAGGAGAACTATGGCTACACCTTC.

The chain couples TRBV15 to TRBJ1-2; a weak D match, TRBD1 (5 bases). V was pared by 5 bases and J by 6 bases, with 13 bases between. This CDR3 is 13 amino acids long. Germline V gives CDR1 LNHNV, CDR2 YYDKDF (reference sequence). DNA of the CDR3: TGTGCCACCAGCGAAAGGGGAGGTGATGGCTACACCTTC. It specifies CATSERGGDGYTF.

V is TRBV7-9 and J is TRBJ1-1, with D possibly matching TRBD1 (5 bases). Trimming took 5 bases from V and 3 from J, leaving 10 bases between them. The CDR3 has 13 residues. The germline CDR1 and CDR2 sequences are SEHNR and FQNEAQ (reference sequence). CDR3 residues: CASSHTGYTEAFF. The CDR3 DNA follows: TGTGCCAGCAGCCACACAGGTTACACTGAAGCTTTCTTT.

The genes are TRBV12-5 and TRBJ1-2; D not certain. This CDR3 has 16 residues. Trimming stripped 1 base from V and 7 bases from J, with 19 bases between. Germline CDR1 reads LGHNT; CDR2 reads FRNRAP. The CDR3 DNA sequence: TGTGCTAGTGGTTTGGCCACCGGAGTCTTTGGGTTTGGCTACACCTTC. Its translation: CASGLATGVFGFGYTF.

The rearrangement joins TRBV6-6 to TRBJ2-3; TRBD2 aligns across 9 bases. The germline CDR1 and CDR2 sequences are MNHNY and SVGAGI (reference sequence). The CDR3 is 15 amino acids. With 5 bases clipped from V and 5 bases from J, the junction kept 8 bases outside the gene matches. The CDR3 DNA sequence: TGTGCCAGCAGTGTGGGACTAGCCGACGGAGATACGCAGTATTTT. This translates into CASSVGLADGDTQYF.

This clone was seen a single time. This chain connects TRBV18 to TRBJ1-4; D is ambiguous. This CDR3 is 15 amino acids long. Trimming shortened V by 0 bases and J by 0 bases, and 5 bases separated the two germline ends. CDR1 is KGHSH, CDR2 LQKENI, per germline. CDR3 in amino acids: CASSPPEATNEKLFF. DNA for the CDR3: TGTGCCAGCTCACCACCTGAGGCAACTAATGAAAAACTGTTTTTT.

This sequence joins TRBV5-1 and TRBJ1-1, with 7 bases that match TRBD1. Germline assignment: CDR1 SGHRS and CDR2 YFSETQ. Losses at the gene ends were 4 bases for V and 1 base for J; bases not matched to a gene: 4. CDR3 size: 14 residues. In DNA, the CDR3 is TGCGCCAGCAGCGTCACAGGGGCGAACACTGAAGCTTTCTTT. Translating it yields CASSVTGANTEAFF. Supplemented by reference TRBV5-1 and TRBJ1-1, the full variable domain reads KAGVTQTPRYLIKTRGQQVTLSCSPISGHRSVSWYQQTPGQGLQFLFEYFSETQRNKGNFPGRFSGRQFSNSRSEMNVSTLELGDSALYLCASSVTGANTEAFFGQGTRLTVV.

This sequence joins TRBV10-3 and TRBJ1-2; D is possibly TRBD1 (6 bases). Germline values: CDR1 ENHRY, CDR2 SYGVKD. Trimming removed 5 bases at V and 2 bases at J, with 9 bases between. The CDR3 is 13 residues long. The CDR3 sequence: CAISKGVNYGYTF. For the CDR3, the DNA is TGTGCCATCAGTAAGGGGGTGAACTATGGCTACACCTTC.

This clone is a singleton in its sample. J is TRBJ2-3 and V is TRBV28, with TRBD2 matching over 9 bases. CDR3 length equals 15 residues. The V gene end was trimmed by 5 bases and the J gene end by 5 bases; junction bases not matched to a gene: 8. Germline values: CDR1 MDHEN, CDR2 SYDVKM. CDR3 in DNA: TGTGCCAGCAGTCTTTCCGCGGGAGGGGTAGATACGCAGTATTTT. Its protein product is CASSLSAGGVDTQYF.

The chain is built from TRBV30 and TRBJ1-1; 10 nucleotides agree with TRBD1. The CDR3 covers 15 residues. Germline V lookup: CDR1 GTSNPN, CDR2 SVGIG (reference sequence). J lost 4 bases, V lost 2 bases, and 7 bases had no gene match. The CDR3, as DNA: TGTGCCTGGAGTAGGGACAGGGGTTTGGCCACTGAAGCTTTCTTT. The encoded protein is CAWSRDRGLATEAFF.

V and J are TRBV30 and TRBJ2-7; 15 bases are shared with TRBD2. CDR3 length equals 13 residues. The germline gives CDR1 GTSNPN, CDR2 SVGIG (reference sequence). With 4 bases clipped from V and 7 bases from J, the junction kept 2 bases outside the gene matches. CDR3 DNA: TGTGCCTGGATTGGACTAGCGGGAGGGGAGCAGTACTTC. Its translation: CAWIGLAGGEQYF.

The gene calls are TRBV28 and TRBJ1-2; maybe TRBD1 (6 bases). CDR1 and CDR2 from the germline V gene are MDHEN and SYDVKM. This CDR3 is 16 amino acids long. Trimming stripped 4 bases from V and 3 bases from J, with 18 bases between. The CDR3 sequence: CASSSTGRGLDYGYTF. The CDR3, as DNA: TGTGCCAGCAGTTCAACAGGGAGGGGACTAGACTATGGCTACACCTTC.

The chain combines TRBV15 with TRBJ2-3; tentatively, D is TRBD2 (6 bases). CDR1 and CDR2 from the germline V gene are LNHNV and YYDKDF (reference sequence). Trimming cost V 4 bases and J 4 bases, with 15 bases left between them. The CDR3 contains 15 residues. CDR3 DNA sequence: TGTGCCACCAGCATACAAACGAGGAGGGCAGATACGCAGTATTTT. This translates into CATSIQTRRADTQYF. Full variable domain (remainder filled in from reference TRBV15 and TRBJ2-3): DAMVIQNPRYQVTQFGKPVTLSCSQTLNHNVMYWYQQKSSQAPKLLFHYYDKDFNNEADTPDNFQSRRPNTSFCFLDIRSPGLGDTAMYLCATSIQTRRADTQYFGPGTRLTVL.

This clone appeared once. The V and J genes are TRBV27 and TRBJ2-7, with TRBD1 identical over 8 bases. The CDR3 runs to 15 residues. The junction had 14 bases not matched to a gene; V was cut back by 7 bases and J by 6 bases. Per the germline V gene, CDR1 is MNHEY and CDR2 is SMNVEV (reference sequence). The CDR3 bases are TGTGCCAGCATACCCAGGGGGCCAGTAGGAGGCGAGCAGTACTTC. It encodes CASIPRGPVGGEQYF.

The chain couples TRBV15 to TRBJ1-4; 7 nucleotides align to TRBD1. Germline loops: CDR1 LNHNV, CDR2 YYDKDF (reference sequence). The CDR3 length is 17 residues. V was pared by 4 bases and J by 3 bases, with 11 bases of the junction left unmatched. DNA for the CDR3: TGTGCCACCAGCACCGATGGCAGGGGGATTTCTAATGAAAAACTGTTTTTT. As protein: CATSTDGRGISNEKLFF.

Concerning this clone itself: This sample also contains other DNA sequences that code for the same CDR3. The gene calls are TRBV18 and TRBJ2-7; tentatively, D is TRBD2 (6 bases). Trimming took off 0 bases at V and 4 bases at J, with 10 bases between the two ends. The CDR3 spans 14 residues. The V gene's germline CDR1 is KGHSH and CDR2 LQKENI. The DNA for the CDR3 is TGTGCCAGCTCACCACCGGCGGGGCCTTACGAGCAGTACTTC. Amino acid sequence: CASSPPAGPYEQYF.

This clone was found once. The chain uses TRBV28 and TRBJ2-7; 8 bases are a match to TRBD1. Germline V gene lookup returns CDR1 MDHEN and CDR2 SYDVKM. V dropped 5 bases and J dropped 3; count of bases not matched to a gene: 12. This CDR3 comprises 16 residues. CDR3 DNA: TGTGCCAGCAGTACCGGGACAGGACAAACCATCTACGAGCAGTACTTC. Translating it yields CASSTGTGQTIYEQYF.

This chain joins TRBV27 and TRBJ2-1, with TRBD2 matching over 9 bases. Germline-derived CDR1 and CDR2 are MNHEY and SMNVEV (reference sequence). There are 16 residues in the CDR3. The V and J ends lost 5 bases and 3 bases, in that order; junction bases with no gene match: 8. The chain's CDR3 is CASSRGGGRGYNEQFF. The CDR3 coding sequence is TGTGCCAGCAGTCGGGGGGGCGGGAGGGGCTACAATGAGCAGTTCTTC.